One and the same sample provided the 27 T cell receptor beta chains below, sequenced in a study of shared clonotypes between healthy human individuals. Some clones are missing from TCRdb's copy, which holds only in-frame ones; the method was immunoSEQ multiplex PCR. The sample yields some 2,000,000 clones, approximately 94% seen once. Selected positively for CCR7 and CD45RO-negative, naive CD8 cells excluded terminally differentiated effector memory CD45RA+ cells. What was sequenced was naive CD8+ T cells sorted from blood. Receptor source: a man younger than 35 in good health.

In regard to this clone: Other DNA sequences in this specimen translate into the identical CDR3. The chain carries TRBV28 and TRBJ2-7; perhaps TRBD2 as D (6 bases). Germline CDR1 reads MDHEN; CDR2 reads SYDVKM. Trimming removed 8 bases from V and 0 bases from J, with 11 bases in between. CDR3 length equals 13 residues. The DNA of the CDR3 is TGTGCCAGCTCCTTAGCGGTCTCCTACGAGCAGTACTTC. It encodes CASSLAVSYEQYF.

This clone was counted once. J is TRBJ1-6 and V is TRBV9, with 8 bases matching TRBD1. This CDR3 region has 15 residues. Germline loops: CDR1 SGDLS, CDR2 YYNGEE. With V trimmed by 3 bases and J by 6 bases, 5 bases remained unmatched. The DNA of the CDR3 is TGTGCCAGCAGCGGGTGGACAGGGTCTAATTCACCCCTCCACTTT. This encodes CASSGWTGSNSPLHF.

This chain links TRBV7-9 with TRBJ2-1, with D possibly being TRBD2 (6 bases). The ends were cut back, 1 base at V and 2 bases at J, with 15 bases in the middle. This CDR3 is built from 17 residues. Germline lookup yields CDR1 SEHNR and CDR2 FQNEAQ (reference sequence). CDR3 amino acids: CASSLGPEGGAYNEQFF. For the CDR3, the DNA is TGTGCCAGCAGCTTAGGCCCTGAAGGCGGGGCCTACAATGAGCAGTTCTTC.

The chain is built from TRBV13 and TRBJ2-3, with D perhaps TRBD1 or TRBD2 (6 bases each). V was cut by 4 bases and J by 5 bases, with 16 bases left in between. Germline V gives CDR1 PRHDT, CDR2 FYEKMQ (reference sequence). The CDR3 loop spans 15 amino acids. The CDR3 protein is CASSSGGGPEDTQYF. CDR3 in DNA: TGTGCCAGCAGCTCCGGAGGGGGGCCTGAAGATACGCAGTATTTT.

The V and J genes are TRBV6-1 and TRBJ2-7; no definite D call. The length of the CDR3 is 15 residues. V was shortened by 6 bases and J by 0 bases, with 15 bases between the two germline ends. Germline CDR1 and CDR2: MNHNS and SASEGT. CDR3 protein: CASSEWARSSYEQYF. In nucleotides, the CDR3 is TGTGCCAGCAGCGAGTGGGCCAGGAGCTCCTACGAGCAGTACTTC.

The genes are TRBV9 and TRBJ1-4; D is undetermined. V was pared by 7 bases and J by 7 bases, with 20 bases between. The CDR3 contains 15 residues. Germline CDR1 reads SGDLS; CDR2 reads YYNGEE. In DNA form, the CDR3 reads TGTGCCAGCCGTGAAGGGCTGGGCGCGGGTGAAAAACTGTTTTTT. Its translation: CASREGLGAGEKLFF.

This chain uses TRBV30 with TRBJ2-3; 9 bases match TRBD2. This CDR3 has 14 residues. The trim removed 5 bases at V and 3 bases at J, leaving 6 bases unmatched. Germline values: CDR1 GTSNPN, CDR2 SVGIG (reference sequence). The CDR3 sequence is CAWGGTSLTDTQYF. The CDR3 nucleotides are TGTGCCTGGGGCGGGACTAGCCTTACAGATACGCAGTATTTT.

Of note for this clone: Additional DNA sequences in this sample encode the identical CDR3. The chain links TRBV11-2 to TRBJ2-1; a possible D gene is TRBD1 (5 bases). The V end was cut by 1 base, the J end by 12 bases, with 7 bases between. Germline CDR1 SGHAT, CDR2 FQNNGV. This CDR3 spans 11 amino acids. The CDR3 nucleotides read TGTGCCAGCAGCTTAGGCCAGGGGCAGTTCTTC. Protein sequence: CASSLGQGQFF.

This chain links TRBV7-6 with TRBJ1-4, with 10 bases fitting TRBD1. The CDR3 is made up of 15 amino acids. With 3 bases clipped from V and 7 bases from J, the junction kept 5 bases outside the gene matches. Germline CDR1 SGHVS, CDR2 FNYEAQ. CDR3 in amino acids: CASSFDGTGVEKLFF. In DNA, the CDR3 is TGTGCCAGCAGCTTTGACGGGACAGGGGTTGAAAAACTGTTTTTT.

The chain links TRBV11-2 to TRBJ2-7, with unresolved D. V was cut by 0 bases and J by 0 bases, with 9 bases left in between. Germline V gene data show CDR1 as SGHAT and CDR2 as FQNNGV. The CDR3 consists of 15 residues. The CDR3: CASSLDPGPSYEQYF. In DNA form, the CDR3 reads TGTGCCAGCAGCTTAGATCCGGGTCCCTCCTACGAGCAGTACTTC.

This clone was found once. The chain combines TRBV19 with TRBJ1-3, with D maybe TRBD1 (6 bases). This CDR3 spans 17 amino acids. Trimming took 2 bases from V and 0 from J, leaving 14 bases between them. CDR1 is LNHDA and CDR2 is SQIVND in the germline V gene (reference sequence). CDR3 sequence: CASSIIGNRDSGNTIYF. In DNA, the CDR3 is TGTGCCAGTAGTATAATCGGAAACAGGGACTCTGGAAACACCATATATTTT.

The rearrangement links TRBV5-6 to TRBJ1-2, with D perhaps TRBD1 (6 bases). V shed 1 base and J shed 7 bases, with 11 bases lying between them. The CDR3 is 13 amino acids. Germline V gene data show CDR1 as SGHDT and CDR2 as YYEEEE. The CDR3: CASSLFQGPGYTF. The CDR3 nucleotides are TGTGCCAGCAGCTTGTTCCAGGGGCCTGGCTACACCTTC. Full variable domain (remainder filled in from reference TRBV5-6 and TRBJ1-2): DAGVTQSPTHLIKTRGQQVTLRCSPKSGHDTVSWYQQALGQGPQFIFQYYEEEERQRGNFPDRFSGHQFPNYSSELNVNALLLGDSALYLCASSLFQGPGYTFGSGTRLTVV.

The rearrangement links TRBV7-2 to TRBJ2-7; weak D call: TRBD1 (6 bases). V lost 5 bases to trimming and J lost 2 bases, with 13 bases between them. The CDR3 is 14 residues long. CDR1 and CDR2 (germline): SGHTA, FQGNSA. CDR3 in amino acids: CASSKGDSAYEQYF. The CDR3 DNA follows: TGTGCCAGCAGCAAGGGGGATTCAGCCTACGAGCAGTACTTC.

The rearrangement links TRBV19 to TRBJ2-3, with 11 bases fitting TRBD2. Germline CDR1 and CDR2: LNHDA and SQIVND (reference sequence). The CDR3 is made up of 17 amino acids. V lost 3 bases and J lost 9; bases outside the gene matches: 14. CDR3 sequence (DNA): TGTGCCAGTAGTATTGCCGGGGCGCTAGCGGGGGGAGAAACGCAGTATTTT. Amino acids: CASSIAGALAGGETQYF.

V and J are TRBV2 and TRBJ2-1; D unclear. There are 15 residues in the CDR3. Per germline, CDR1 SNHLY and CDR2 FYNNEI. The V gene lost 0 bases and the J gene lost 15 bases, with 21 bases spanning the gap. The CDR3 protein is CASSEAVRPGDLLFF. As DNA, the CDR3 is TGTGCCAGCAGTGAAGCCGTAAGGCCGGGCGACCTGCTGTTCTTC.

This chain joins TRBV13 and TRBJ2-2; TRBD2 might be the D (6 bases). This CDR3 contains 15 residues. V lost 5 bases to trimming and J lost 5 bases, with 15 bases between them. CDR1 PRHDT and CDR2 FYEKMQ come from the germline V gene (reference sequence). The CDR3, as DNA: TGTGCCAGCAGCGCAACCTCGGAGGGAACCGGGGAGCTGTTTTTT. It translates to CASSATSEGTGELFF.

This clone was picked up one time. The CDR3 reads CASSHNMGGLSSYNEQFF. The CDR3 DNA follows: TGTGCCAGCAGCCACAACATGGGGGGGCTGAGCTCCTACAATGAGCAGTTCTTC. V is TRBV7-9 and J is TRBJ2-1; perhaps TRBD2 as D (7 bases). From germline, CDR1 is SEHNR and CDR2 FQNEAQ (reference sequence). CDR3 size: 18 residues. The V end was cut by 5 bases, the J end by 0 bases, with 20 bases between.

J is TRBJ2-7 and V is TRBV9; 12 bases align to TRBD2. V shed 4 bases, J shed 4 bases, and the junction held 6 bases outside the gene matches. The CDR3 runs 15 residues. Germline V gene data show CDR1 as SGDLS and CDR2 as YYNGEE. The DNA for the CDR3 is TGTGCCAGCAGCCCGGAGACTAGCGGGAGTTACGAGCAGTACTTC. Its protein is CASSPETSGSYEQYF.

J is TRBJ1-6 and V is TRBV10-3; D unresolved. Trimming removed 2 bases from V and 0 bases from J, with 5 bases in between. The CDR3 loop spans 15 amino acids. Germline assignment: CDR1 ENHRY and CDR2 SYGVKD. The CDR3 protein is CAISEGDSYNSPLHF. CDR3 DNA: TGTGCCATCAGTGAGGGGGACTCCTATAATTCACCCCTCCACTTT.

Comments on this clone: The sample holds other DNA sequences that translate to the same CDR3. The chain is built from TRBV30 and TRBJ1-1; D ambiguous. Germline loops: CDR1 GTSNPN, CDR2 SVGIG (reference sequence). V lost 0 bases and J 4 bases, leaving 6 bases between the germline ends. The length of the CDR3 is 12 residues. CDR3 residues: CAWSVDGTEAFF. CDR3 coding DNA: TGTGCCTGGAGTGTGGATGGCACTGAAGCTTTCTTT.

This clone has a single count. This sequence joins TRBV5-1 and TRBJ2-1; 12 bases agree with TRBD2. The length of the CDR3 is 19 residues. J was trimmed by 0 bases and V by 0 bases; bases with no gene match: 7. Germline assignment: CDR1 SGHRS and CDR2 YFSETQ. The CDR3 DNA sequence: TGCGCCAGCAGCTTGGGACTAGCGGGGGTTCACAGCTCCTACAATGAGCAGTTCTTC. It codes for CASSLGLAGVHSSYNEQFF.

J is TRBJ2-1 and V is TRBV6-5, with D possibly TRBD2 on 5 matching bases. From germline, CDR1 is MNHEY and CDR2 SVGAGI. V gave up 4 bases and J gave up 15 bases, with 19 bases separating them. The length of the CDR3 is 13 residues. CDR3 in DNA: TGTGCCAGCAGTTTACTGGACTCACCCCGGGTGTTCTTC. Translating it yields CASSLLDSPRVFF.

The J gene is TRBJ2-3, the V gene TRBV11-2, with no clear D. The ends were cut back, 5 bases at V and 2 bases at J, with 20 bases in the middle. CDR1 is SGHAT, CDR2 FQNNGV, per germline. The CDR3 totals 17 residues. This CDR3 reads CASSQPQDRDSTDTQYF. In DNA, the CDR3 is TGTGCCAGCAGCCAGCCCCAGGACCGAGACTCCACAGATACGCAGTATTTT. Combining the CDR3 with reference TRBV11-2 and TRBJ2-3 gives the whole variable domain EAGVAQSPRYKIIEKRQSVAFWCNPISGHATLYWYQQILGQGPKLLIQFQNNGVVDDSQLPKDRFSAERLKGVDSTLKIQPAKLEDSAVYLCASSQPQDRDSTDTQYFGPGTRLTVL.

This chain joins TRBV6-5 and TRBJ2-3; D is uncertain. Germline V gives CDR1 MNHEY, CDR2 SVGAGI. The V end lost 1 base, the J end lost 4 bases, and 6 bases lay between the germline ends. This CDR3 contains 13 residues. The CDR3 DNA is TGTGCCAGCAGTTACTACCCTGCAGATACGCAGTATTTT. This sequence encodes CASSYYPADTQYF.

This chain links TRBV5-6 with TRBJ2-7, with D hard to call. Germline V gives CDR1 SGHDT, CDR2 YYEEEE. The CDR3 is 13 amino acids. Between the trimmed V and J ends, which lost 5 bases and 7 bases, there was a span of 16 bases. CDR3 region: CASRHRTYKEQYF. For the CDR3, the DNA is TGTGCCAGCAGACACCGGACGTACAAGGAGCAGTACTTC.

The CDR3 reads CASSAAGNYNEQFF. The CDR3 region has the DNA TGTGCCAGCAGTGCCGCGGGAAACTACAATGAGCAGTTCTTC. The V call is TRBV6-5, the J call TRBJ2-1, with a possible D match to TRBD2 (6 bases). CDR1 and CDR2 (germline): MNHEY, SVGAGI. CDR3 length equals 14 residues. V was shortened by 5 bases and J by 3 bases, with 11 bases between the two germline ends.

The V and J genes are TRBV4-3 and TRBJ2-1; D not resolved. The CDR3 has 15 amino acids. Looked up from germline, CDR1 is LGHNA and CDR2 is YSLEER. The germline V and J ends were trimmed by 0 bases and 5 bases, with 11 bases remaining between them. The CDR3 DNA follows: TGCGCCAGCAGCCAAGAACCAGTCCCCCACAATGAGCAGTTCTTC. Translated: CASSQEPVPHNEQFF.